The present entry profiles one T cell receptor beta chain with its context. Its antigen is not identified. This sample includes further DNA sequences coding for the same CDR3. The source of the sample is a study of shared clonotypes between healthy human individuals. Across the whole study: Two women and a few men aged 18 to 49 made up the donors. Plates per donor: three CD4 naive, three CD4 memory, two CD8 naive, one CD8 memory. Overall study results and limits: Larger richness was generally estimated for naive than memory subsets.

Assay used: immunoSEQ multiplex PCR; TCRdb lists only in-frame clones, some missing. This sample has 900,000 to 1,200,000 clones, with approximately 78% found just once. CDR1 is SGHRS, CDR2 YFSETQ, per germline. Trimming took off 0 bases at V and 2 bases at J, with 9 bases between the two ends. This CDR3 comprises 14 residues. The sequenced sample consisted of memory CD4+ T cells from PBMCs. Subset noted: CD45RA-negative fraction. The clonotype comes from a man in his late teens or twenties in good health. Some clones in this sample may be carry-over from other donors' samples. The chain couples TRBV5-1 to TRBJ2-7, with a possible D match to TRBD2 (6 bases). The CDR3 DNA reads TGCGCCAGCAGCTTGGGTGGAGGGACCTACGAGCAGTACTTC. Encoded protein: CASSLGGGTYEQYF. Full variable domain (remainder filled in from reference TRBV5-1 and TRBJ2-7): KAGVTQTPRYLIKTRGQQVTLSCSPISGHRSVSWYQQTPGQGLQFLFEYFSETQRNKGNFPGRFSGRQFSNSRSEMNVSTLELGDSALYLCASSLGGGTYEQYFGPGTRLTVT.